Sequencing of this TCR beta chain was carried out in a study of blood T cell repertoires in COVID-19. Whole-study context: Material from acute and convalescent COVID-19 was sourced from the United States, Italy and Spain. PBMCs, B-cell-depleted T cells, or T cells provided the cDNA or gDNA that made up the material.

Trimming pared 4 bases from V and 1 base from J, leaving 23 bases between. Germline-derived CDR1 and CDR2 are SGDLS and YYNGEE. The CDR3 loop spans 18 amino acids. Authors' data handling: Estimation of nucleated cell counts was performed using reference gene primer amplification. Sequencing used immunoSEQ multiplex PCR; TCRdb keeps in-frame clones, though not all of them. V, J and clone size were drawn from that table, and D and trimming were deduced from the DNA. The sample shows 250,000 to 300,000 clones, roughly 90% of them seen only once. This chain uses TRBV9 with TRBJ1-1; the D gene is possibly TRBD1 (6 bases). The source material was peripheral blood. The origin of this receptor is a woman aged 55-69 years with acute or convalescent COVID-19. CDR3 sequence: CASSPDLGTRYGNTEAFF. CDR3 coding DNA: TGTGCCAGCAGCCCCGATCTTGGGACAAGATACGGGAACACTGAAGCTTTCTTT.